This TCR beta chain originates from a study of metastatic and nonmetastatic thyroid tumors. Study overall: Blood and tumor or nodule tissue repertoires from malignant and benign thyroid patients were compared.

Overall study findings and caveats: Benign nodules reportedly had significantly lower TCR beta diversity than malignant thyroid tumors in blood and tumor.

This CDR3 has 15 residues. V shed 3 bases and J 7 bases; nucleotides not matched to a gene: 7. Source study methods: Using the CDR3 differences seen across clinicopathological groups, the authors built a distant-metastasis classifier for papillary thyroid cancer, which was meant to discriminate distant-metastatic patients. Using MiXCR, TCRdb reanalyzed the PCR reads. TCRdb, not the authors, supplied the V and J calls. The sample holds roughly 15,000 clones, 27% seen once. Treatment of any kind had been given to no patient before thyroid surgery. This clone appeared a few times. The antigen is not known.

The rearrangement joins TRBV12-3 or TRBV12-4 to TRBJ2-2; 8 bases are shared with TRBD2. The sequence came from a female donor with papillary thyroid cancer or a benign thyroid nodule (not recorded which). Some clones in this sample may be carry-over from other donors' samples. Sequenced sample: adjacent normal tissue. As DNA, the CDR3 is TGTGCCAGCAGTTTTCCAGCGGGGGCAGGCGGGGAGCTGTTTTTT. It yields the protein CASSFPAGAGGELFF.